These 12 T cell receptor beta chains came from one sample sequenced in a study of blood T cells in healthy people across ages. Together with a sample-barcoded 5' primer, a J-beta primer mix was included in a second PCR lasting about 6 to 11 cycles. Via MiXCR, TCRdb re-called the 5' RACE reads, giving one row per CDR3 protein. The data contain 950,000 to 1,200,000 distinct CDR3 sequences, under 40% of them singletons. Material: blood. Source of these receptors: a man aged 18 to 29 in good health.

This clonotype was counted between two and nine times. Written as DNA, the CDR3 is TGTGCCAGCAGTTTCGGTAGCGGGCCCTCTAGCACAGATACGCAGTATTTT. The encoded protein is CASSFGSGPSSTDTQYF. The chain joins TRBV28 to TRBJ2-3; TRBD2 agrees at 7 bases. Unmatched junction bases numbered 9, after V lost 3 bases and J lost 0 bases. Per germline, CDR1 MDHEN and CDR2 SYDVKM. The CDR3 has 17 residues.

V is TRBV9 and J is TRBJ2-1; D gene uncertain. V lost 3 bases to trimming and J lost 6 bases, with 10 bases between them. Germline CDR1 SGDLS, CDR2 YYNGEE. This CDR3 is built from 13 residues. The CDR3 sequence: CASSGILGNEQFF. CDR3 nucleotide sequence: TGTGCCAGCAGCGGCATTTTAGGCAATGAGCAGTTCTTC.

This clonotype was seen a handful of times. The chain combines TRBV28 with TRBJ1-2; the match to TRBD1 covers 7 bases. Per germline, CDR1 MDHEN and CDR2 SYDVKM. The CDR3 contains 15 residues. V was clipped by 8 bases and J by 4 bases; unmatched bases: 13. In DNA, the CDR3 is TGTGCCAGCGCTGCCCCCGGCGAGGGGGCCTATGGCTACACCTTC. This sequence encodes CASAAPGEGAYGYTF.

This clonotype showed up many times. The chain combines TRBV7-2 with TRBJ1-5; D not certain. V lost 5 bases to trimming and J lost 4 bases, with 21 bases between them. This CDR3 has 17 residues. The germline V gene has CDR1 SGHTA and CDR2 FQGNSA. The CDR3 DNA follows: TGTGCCAGCAGCCCCTCCCGGCGGCAGACGGGGAATCAGCCCCAGCATTTT. Protein sequence: CASSPSRRQTGNQPQHF. The full variable domain, in which reference TRBV7-2 and TRBJ1-5 provide the parts outside the CDR3, is GAGVSQSPSNKVTEKGKDVELRCDPISGHTALYWYRQSLGQGLEFLIYFQGNSAPDKSGLPSDRFSAERTGGSVSTLTIQRTQQEDSAVYLCASSPSRRQTGNQPQHFGDGTRLSIL.

Remarks on this clonotype: A junction boundary mismatches the germline segment, possibly from a read error. The gene calls are TRBV27 and TRBJ1-6, with unresolved D. Looked up from germline, CDR1 is MNHEY and CDR2 is SMNVEV (reference sequence). CDR3 length: 12 residues. DNA for the CDR3: TGTGCCAGCAGTCCGGTGAATTCACCCCCCCACTTT. Its protein product is CASSPVNSPPHF.

This clonotype was seen once. The V gene is TRBV28, the J gene TRBJ2-2, with a weak D call TRBD2 (6 bases). The CDR3 has 15 amino acids. Germline V lookup: CDR1 MDHEN, CDR2 SYDVKM. V lost 5 bases to trimming and J lost 4 bases, with 14 bases between them. CDR3 coding DNA: TGTGCCAGCAGTCCACCGACGCGGGGCACCGGGGAGCTGTTTTTT. Translation: CASSPPTRGTGELFF. The full variable domain, rest sourced from reference TRBV28 and TRBJ2-2, is DVKVTQSSRYLVKRTGEKVFLECVQDMDHENMFWYRQDPGLGLRLIYFSYDVKMKEKGDIPEGYSVSREKKERFSLILESASTNQTSMYLCASSPPTRGTGELFFGEGSRLTVL.

The chain joins TRBV7-2 to TRBJ2-5; D is tentatively TRBD1 or TRBD2 (5 bases each). The CDR3 runs 14 residues. Per germline, CDR1 SGHTA and CDR2 FQGNSA. Trimming took off 6 bases at V and 11 bases at J, with 22 bases between the two ends. The CDR3 is CASSTGTVYNEQYF. CDR3 nucleotides: TGTGCCAGCAGTACCGGGACGGTATACAATGAGCAGTACTTC.

This rearrangement joins TRBV6-5 to TRBJ2-5; D tentatively fits TRBD1 or TRBD2 (5 bases each). CDR3 length equals 14 residues. V was shortened by 6 bases and J by 7 bases, with 18 bases between the two germline ends. Per germline, CDR1 MNHEY and CDR2 SVGAGI. The CDR3, as DNA: TGTGCCAGCAGCTTCGACAGCGGCTCACGGACCCAGTACTTC. Translated: CASSFDSGSRTQYF.

V gene TRBV28 combines with J gene TRBJ1-5, with 8 bases that match TRBD1. Germline assignment: CDR1 MDHEN and CDR2 SYDVKM. Germline trimming cut 5 bases from V and 0 bases from J; bases unmatched to any gene: 12. The CDR3 length is 18 residues. CDR3 in DNA: TGTGCCAGCAGTCCTAGGGGGTCAGGGGGCTATAGCAATCAGCCCCAGCATTTT. Translation gives CASSPRGSGGYSNQPQHF.

The V call is TRBV14, the J call TRBJ1-1; D is unresolved. Germline values: CDR1 SGHDN, CDR2 FVKESK. The V gene lost 4 bases and the J gene lost 6 bases, with 12 bases spanning the gap. The CDR3 has 13 amino acids. In nucleotides, the CDR3 is TGTGCCAGCAGCCCATCGCCGCGCCCTGAAGCTTTCTTT. It is translated as CASSPSPRPEAFF.

The chain has TRBV30 and TRBJ2-1; 8 positions match TRBD2. Germline V gives CDR1 GTSNPN, CDR2 SVGIG (reference sequence). Trimming cost V 0 bases and J 7 bases; bases outside gene matches: 17. The CDR3 length is 18 residues. This chain's CDR3 is CAWSVLYPGSGDRNEQFF. CDR3 DNA sequence: TGTGCCTGGAGTGTATTATATCCGGGTAGCGGGGACCGGAATGAGCAGTTCTTC.

This clonotype has only a few counts. The V gene is TRBV2, the J gene TRBJ1-1, with D possibly TRBD1 on 6 matching bases. In germline, CDR1 is SNHLY, CDR2 FYNNEI. The CDR3 is 14 amino acids. Deletions cut 10 bases from V and 3 bases from J, with 18 bases between. Here the CDR3 DNA reads TGTGCCACCCAGGAACAGGGAGGGGACACTGAAGCTTTCTTT. It specifies CATQEQGGDTEAFF. Full variable domain (outside the CDR3, taken from reference TRBV2 and TRBJ1-1): EPEVTQTPSHQVTQMGQEVILRCVPISNHLYFYWYRQILGQKVEFLVSFYNNEISEKSEIFDDQFSVERPDGSNFTLKIRSTKLEDSAMYFCATQEQGGDTEAFFGQGTRLTVV.